This T cell receptor beta chain stems from a study of T cell responses to AZD1222 COVID-19 vaccine. As for the study in general: It was second doses at about 4 or about 12 weeks that were pooled.

Sequenced by immunoSEQ multiplex PCR; TCRdb stores in-frame clones only, minus some. Of 80,000 to 130,000 clones listed, just under 90% are singletons. Broader study findings: Just five or six AZD1222 recipients were seropositive at baseline. Mostly white British, mostly female donors; authors suggested clonal diversity may be underestimated.

Points on this clone: Its antigen is as yet unknown.

The origin of this receptor is an adult in good health. Sample: peripheral blood, taken on day 0 of AZD1222 vaccination.

CDR3 sequence: CASTRIIRSNQPQHF. CDR3 bases: TGTGCCAGCACTAGGATCATCCGTAGCAATCAGCCCCAGCATTTT. J is TRBJ1-5 and V is TRBV6-5; D uncertain. This CDR3 has 15 residues. CDR1 MNHEY and CDR2 SVGAGI come from the germline V gene. V gave up 7 bases and J gave up 0 bases, with 13 bases separating them.